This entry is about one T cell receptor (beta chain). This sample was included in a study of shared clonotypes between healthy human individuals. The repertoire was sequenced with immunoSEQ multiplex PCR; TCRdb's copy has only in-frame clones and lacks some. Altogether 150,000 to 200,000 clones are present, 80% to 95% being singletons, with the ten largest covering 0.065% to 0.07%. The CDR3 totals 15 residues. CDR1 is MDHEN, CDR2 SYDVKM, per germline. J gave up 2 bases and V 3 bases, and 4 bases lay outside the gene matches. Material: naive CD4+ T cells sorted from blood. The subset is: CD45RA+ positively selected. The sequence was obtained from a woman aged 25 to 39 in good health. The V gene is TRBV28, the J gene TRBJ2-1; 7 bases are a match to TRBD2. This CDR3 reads CASSLGLAAYNEQFF. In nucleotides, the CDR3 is TGTGCCAGCAGTTTGGGCCTAGCGGCCTACAATGAGCAGTTCTTC.